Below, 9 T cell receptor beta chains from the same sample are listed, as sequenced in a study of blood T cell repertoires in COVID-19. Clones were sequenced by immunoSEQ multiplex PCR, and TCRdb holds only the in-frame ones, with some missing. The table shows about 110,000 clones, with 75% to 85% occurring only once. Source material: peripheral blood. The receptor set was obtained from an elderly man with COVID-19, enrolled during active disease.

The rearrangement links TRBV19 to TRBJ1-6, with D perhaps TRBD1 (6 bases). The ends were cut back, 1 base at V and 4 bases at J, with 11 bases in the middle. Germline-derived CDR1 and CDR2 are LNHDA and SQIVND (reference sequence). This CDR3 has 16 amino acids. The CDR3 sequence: CASSIAGDYYNSPLHF. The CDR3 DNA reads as TGTGCCAGTAGTATAGCAGGGGATTATTATAATTCACCCCTCCACTTT.

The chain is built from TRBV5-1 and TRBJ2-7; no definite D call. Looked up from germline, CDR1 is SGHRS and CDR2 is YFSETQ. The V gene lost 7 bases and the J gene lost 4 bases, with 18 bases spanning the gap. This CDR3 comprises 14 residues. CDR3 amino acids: CASGNYDTSYEQYF. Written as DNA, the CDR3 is TGCGCCAGCGGAAACTACGATACCTCATACGAGCAGTACTTC.

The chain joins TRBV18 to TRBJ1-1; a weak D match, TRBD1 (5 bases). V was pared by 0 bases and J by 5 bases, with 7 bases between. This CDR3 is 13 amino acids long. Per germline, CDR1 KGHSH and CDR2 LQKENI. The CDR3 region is CASSPPAGTEAFF. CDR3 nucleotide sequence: TGTGCCAGCTCACCACCGGCAGGGACTGAAGCTTTCTTT.

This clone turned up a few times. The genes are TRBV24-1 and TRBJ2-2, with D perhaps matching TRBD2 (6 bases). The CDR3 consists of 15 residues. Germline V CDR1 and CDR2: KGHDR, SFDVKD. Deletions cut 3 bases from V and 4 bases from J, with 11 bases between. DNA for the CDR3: TGTGCCACCAGTGATAGGACTATTCCCACCGGGGAGCTGTTTTTT. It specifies CATSDRTIPTGELFF.

CDR3 residues: CAIRDDRVTEAFF. The CDR3, as DNA: TGTGCCATCAGGGACGACAGGGTTACTGAAGCTTTCTTT. The chain couples TRBV10-3 to TRBJ1-1, with TRBD1 matching over 7 bases. CDR1 is ENHRY and CDR2 is SYGVKD in the germline V gene. The CDR3 loop spans 13 amino acids. V shed 6 bases, J shed 5 bases, and the junction held 6 bases outside the gene matches.

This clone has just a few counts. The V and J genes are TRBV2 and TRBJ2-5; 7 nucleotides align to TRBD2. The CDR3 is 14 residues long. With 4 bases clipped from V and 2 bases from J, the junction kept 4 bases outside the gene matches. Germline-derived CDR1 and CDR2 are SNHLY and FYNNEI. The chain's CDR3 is CASSVGSGQETQYF. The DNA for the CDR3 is TGTGCCAGCAGTGTGGGTAGCGGGCAAGAGACCCAGTACTTC.

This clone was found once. The CDR3 protein is CATSRKSGTSGSYEQFF. The CDR3 DNA is TGTGCCACCAGCCGAAAGTCCGGGACTAGCGGGAGCTATGAGCAGTTCTTC. The V gene is TRBV15, the J gene TRBJ2-1, with 14 bases lining up with TRBD2. Losses at the gene ends were 5 bases for V and 8 bases for J; bases not matched to a gene: 11. This CDR3 has 17 residues. Germline CDR1 reads LNHNV; CDR2 reads YYDKDF (reference sequence). Variable domain in full (rest from reference TRBV15 and TRBJ2-1): DAMVIQNPRYQVTQFGKPVTLSCSQTLNHNVMYWYQQKSSQAPKLLFHYYDKDFNNEADTPDNFQSRRPNTSFCFLDIRSPGLGDTAMYLCATSRKSGTSGSYEQFFGPGTRLTVL.

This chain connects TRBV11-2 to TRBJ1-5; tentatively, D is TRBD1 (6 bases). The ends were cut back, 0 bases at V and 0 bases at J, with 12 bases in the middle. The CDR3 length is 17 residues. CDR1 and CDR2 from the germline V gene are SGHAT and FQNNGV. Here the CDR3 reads CASSLEGQSISNQPQHF. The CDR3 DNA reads TGTGCCAGCAGCTTAGAAGGACAGAGTATTAGCAATCAGCCCCAGCATTTT. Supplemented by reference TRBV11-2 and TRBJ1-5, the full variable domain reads EAGVAQSPRYKIIEKRQSVAFWCNPISGHATLYWYQQILGQGPKLLIQFQNNGVVDDSQLPKDRFSAERLKGVDSTLKIQPAKLEDSAVYLCASSLEGQSISNQPQHFGDGTRLSIL.

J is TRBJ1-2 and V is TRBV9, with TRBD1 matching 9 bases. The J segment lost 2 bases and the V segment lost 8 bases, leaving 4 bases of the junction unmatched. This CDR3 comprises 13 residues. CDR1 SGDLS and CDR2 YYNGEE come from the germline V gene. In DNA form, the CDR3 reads TGTGCCAGTCAAGGGACAGGGAACTATGGCTACACCTTC. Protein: CASQGTGNYGYTF.